One sample yielded the 4 T cell receptor beta chains listed below, sequenced in a study of Tregs in tolerant kidney transplant recipients. The table came from immunoSEQ multiplex PCR; TCRdb's copy has only in-frame clones and leaves some out. The sample has fewer than 35,000 clones. The material was CD8+ T cells from blood, obtained before the transplant. The receptors here all came from a human donor who received a combined kidney and bone marrow transplant.

Details on this clone: Read sequence stops 3 residues before the CDR3 end, and the germline J gene provides the missing end. This chain links TRBV13 with TRBJ1-2; no clear D. The CDR3 loop spans 14 amino acids. Trimming took 1 base from V and 7 from J, leaving 13 bases between them. The germline V gene encodes CDR1 PRHDT and CDR2 FYEKMQ (reference sequence). The CDR3 DNA, read in part, is TGTGCCAGCAGCTTAGACCTTGAGCCGGGTGGC. As protein: CASSLDLEPGG. Given in full, the CDR3 is CASSLDLEPGGYTF.

Notes on this clone: The read terminates 3 residues ahead of where the CDR3 ends, so the germline J gene completes it. The V and J genes are TRBV19 and TRBJ2-7; a weak D match, TRBD1 (5 bases). CDR3 length: 15 amino acids. CDR1 and CDR2 from the germline V gene are LNHDA and SQIVND (reference sequence). Deletions cut 5 bases from V and 0 bases from J, with 14 bases between. CDR3 DNA (partial): TGTGCCAGTAGTCCATTCGCTCAGGGCTCCTACGAG. As protein: CASSPFAQGSYE. From start to end, the CDR3 is CASSPFAQGSYEQYF.

Remarks on this clone: The read terminates 3 residues before the CDR3 end, so the remaining end is supplied by the germline J gene. The chain has TRBV2 and TRBJ1-1; D is possibly TRBD1 (5 bases). Germline V CDR1 and CDR2: SNHLY, FYNNEI. V lost 2 bases to trimming and J lost 4 bases, with 8 bases between them. The CDR3 has 13 amino acids. The DNA read from the CDR3 is TGTGCCAGCAGTGAATGGGGCCTCACTGAA. It translates to CASSEWGLTE. The complete CDR3 sequence is CASSEWGLTEAFF.

The sequenced CDR3 bases are TGTGCCAGCAGTGAAATTCACAGCTCCTACAATGAG. Translation gives CASSEIHSSYNE. The whole CDR3 region reads CASSEIHSSYNEQFF. The V call is TRBV6-1, the J call TRBJ2-1; D not resolved. The CDR3 extends 3 residues past the end of the read, so its final part is completed from the germline J gene. The V end lost 2 bases, the J end lost 0 bases, and 8 bases lay between the germline ends. CDR3 length: 15 amino acids. Looked up from germline, CDR1 is MNHNS and CDR2 is SASEGT.